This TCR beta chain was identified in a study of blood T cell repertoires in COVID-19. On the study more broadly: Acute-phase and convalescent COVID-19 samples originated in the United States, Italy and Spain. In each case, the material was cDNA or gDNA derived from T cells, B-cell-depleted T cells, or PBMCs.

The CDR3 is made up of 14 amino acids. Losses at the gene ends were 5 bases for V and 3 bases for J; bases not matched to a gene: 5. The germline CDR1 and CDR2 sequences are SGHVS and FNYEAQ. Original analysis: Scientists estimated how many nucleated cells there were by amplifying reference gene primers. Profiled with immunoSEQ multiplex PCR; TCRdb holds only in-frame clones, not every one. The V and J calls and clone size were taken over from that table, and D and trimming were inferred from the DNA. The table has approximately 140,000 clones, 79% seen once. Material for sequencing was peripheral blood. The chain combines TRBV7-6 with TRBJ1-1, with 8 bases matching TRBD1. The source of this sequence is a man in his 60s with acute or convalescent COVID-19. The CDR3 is CASSAGQEHTEAFF. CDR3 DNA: TGTGCCAGCAGCGCGGGACAGGAGCACACTGAAGCTTTCTTT.